A single sample gave rise to the 12 T cell receptor beta chains below, sequenced in a study of cytomegalovirus exposure and HLA in healthy donors. The PCR made use of 60 Vbeta and 13 Jbeta primers. Libraries were prepared by immunoSEQ multiplex PCR; TCRdb keeps only in-frame clonotypes and omits some of them. This sample has 200,000 to 250,000 clones, with around 81% found just once. Sample: PBMCs. These receptors came from a woman between 55 and 75 years old in good health and CMV-seropositive.

The chain has TRBV11-2 and TRBJ1-1, with D perhaps TRBD1 (5 bases). Trimming pared 5 bases from V and 4 bases from J, leaving 17 bases between. Germline CDR1 reads SGHAT; CDR2 reads FQNNGV. The CDR3 contains 15 residues. CDR3 DNA sequence: TGTGCCAGCAGCCCAATCCAGGGAACAGGCACTGAAGCTTTCTTT. As protein: CASSPIQGTGTEAFF.

The rearrangement joins TRBV5-1 to TRBJ1-5, with D perhaps matching TRBD1 (5 bases). Per germline, CDR1 SGHRS and CDR2 YFSETQ. This CDR3 is built from 15 residues. The V gene lost 0 bases and the J gene lost 4 bases, with 11 bases spanning the gap. CDR3: CASSLGDRLNQPQHF. The CDR3 DNA reads TGCGCCAGCAGCTTGGGTGACAGACTGAATCAGCCCCAGCATTTT.

In this sample, this clone turned up once. V gene TRBV7-3 combines with J gene TRBJ2-1, with TRBD2 matching over 7 bases. The J segment lost 8 bases and the V segment lost 6 bases, leaving 7 bases of the junction unmatched. This CDR3 is built from 13 residues. Germline V gene lookup returns CDR1 SGHTA and CDR2 FQGTGA. CDR3 DNA: TGTGCCAGCAGACATCACCGGGGGGATGAGCAGTTCTTC. It encodes CASRHHRGDEQFF.

The genes are TRBV7-6 and TRBJ1-4; D is possibly TRBD1 (6 bases). The CDR3 is made up of 14 amino acids. Per the germline V gene, CDR1 is SGHVS and CDR2 is FNYEAQ. V was shortened by 1 base and J by 4 bases, with 7 bases between the two germline ends. This CDR3 is CASSLEGGNEKLFF. In nucleotides, the CDR3 is TGTGCCAGCAGCTTAGAAGGGGGTAATGAAAAACTGTTTTTT. Full variable domain (outside the CDR3, taken from reference TRBV7-6 and TRBJ1-4): GAGVSQSPRYKVTKRGQDVALRCDPISGHVSLYWYRQALGQGPEFLTYFNYEAQQDKSGLPNDRFSAERPEGSISTLTIQRTEQRDSAMYRCASSLEGGNEKLFFGSGTQLSVL.

This sequence joins TRBV4-1 and TRBJ2-2; no definite D call. The CDR3 runs 14 residues. Germline V gene sequence: CDR1 MGHRA, CDR2 YSYEKL. Trimming removed 4 bases at V and 6 bases at J, with 12 bases between. The CDR3 bases are TGCGCCAGCAGCCCCCGGCTAGGCGCCGGGGAGCTGTTTTTT. This translates into CASSPRLGAGELFF.

This clone was seen a handful of times. The V call is TRBV2, the J call TRBJ2-1; D is perhaps TRBD2 (5 bases). Germline CDR1 and CDR2: SNHLY and FYNNEI. Deletions cut 0 bases from V and 4 bases from J, with 13 bases between. This CDR3 is 16 amino acids long. CDR3 loop: CASSEAGARVYNEQFF. CDR3 nucleotides: TGTGCCAGCAGTGAAGCGGGCGCGCGGGTTTACAATGAGCAGTTCTTC.

This clone has just a few counts. CDR3 protein: CASSLEGRGRANVLTF. Written as DNA, the CDR3 is TGTGCCAGCAGCTTAGAAGGCAGGGGTCGGGCCAACGTCCTGACTTTC. This sequence joins TRBV7-9 and TRBJ2-6; weak D call: TRBD1 (6 bases). V was clipped by 1 base and J by 5 bases, with 12 bases between them. Germline CDR1 SEHNR, CDR2 FQNEAQ (reference sequence). The CDR3 is 16 amino acids. Together with reference TRBV7-9 and TRBJ2-6, the CDR3 gives the full variable domain: DTGVSQNPRHKITKRGQNVTFRCDPISEHNRLYWYRQTLGQGPEFLTYFQNEAQLEKSRLLSDRFSAERPKGSFSTLEIQRTEQGDSAMYLCASSLEGRGRANVLTFGAGSRLTVL.

In this sample, this clone turned up a few times. The V call is TRBV19, the J call TRBJ1-1; D remains unclear. Germline CDR1 LNHDA, CDR2 SQIVND (reference sequence). The V and J ends lost 5 bases and 11 bases respectively, with 15 bases between them. The CDR3 has 12 residues. The CDR3 sequence: CASSHPRGDAFF. The DNA of the CDR3 is TGTGCCAGTAGTCACCCTCGGGGAGACGCTTTCTTT.

The V call is TRBV18, the J call TRBJ2-2, with TRBD1 matching 7 bases. With 3 bases clipped from V and 4 bases from J, the junction kept 8 bases outside the gene matches. This CDR3 has 16 amino acids. CDR1 and CDR2 from the germline V gene are KGHSH and LQKENI. CDR3 region: CASSPQGGSGTGELFF. CDR3 DNA sequence: TGTGCCAGCTCACCTCAAGGGGGCAGTGGCACCGGGGAGCTGTTTTTT.

The chain carries TRBV5-1 and TRBJ2-3, with D maybe TRBD1 (5 bases). Trimming took 3 bases from V and 0 from J, leaving 17 bases between them. Germline loops: CDR1 SGHRS, CDR2 YFSETQ. This CDR3 is built from 17 residues. In nucleotides, the CDR3 is TGCGCCAGCAGCTCCACCAGGGCAACCTCTAGCACAGATACGCAGTATTTT. This translates into CASSSTRATSSTDTQYF.

The chain uses TRBV20-1 and TRBJ1-2; 7 nucleotides align to TRBD1. Unmatched junction bases numbered 5, after V lost 7 bases and J lost 6 bases. Germline V gives CDR1 DFQATT, CDR2 SNEGSKA (reference sequence). The CDR3 sequence is 11 residues long. The CDR3 DNA is TGCAGTGTAAGGGGGCTCGATGGCTACACCTTC. Its translation: CSVRGLDGYTF.

The chain employs TRBV9 and TRBJ1-5; D may be TRBD1 (6 bases). The V gene's germline CDR1 is SGDLS and CDR2 YYNGEE. V was clipped by 0 bases and J by 6 bases, with 10 bases between them. This CDR3 has 14 amino acids. CDR3 nucleotide sequence: TGTGCCAGCAGCGTAGGTACAGGGAGTCAGCCCCAGCATTTT. This translates into CASSVGTGSQPQHF.